Shown below are 3 T cell receptor beta chains from a single sample sequenced in a study of lymphopenia after photon versus proton radiotherapy. Some clones are missing from TCRdb's copy, which holds only in-frame ones; the method was immunoSEQ multiplex PCR. The data hold 40,000 to 45,000 clones, with approximately 83% observed a single time. The sample was peripheral blood, taken from a patient treated with proton-based radiotherapy. The receptors originated from a woman in her 70s with pancreatic cancer.

V gene TRBV6-6 combines with J gene TRBJ1-1, with 9 bases matching TRBD1. Per the germline V gene, CDR1 is MNHNY and CDR2 is SVGAGI (reference sequence). Trimming removed 6 bases from V and 7 bases from J; junction bases left unmatched: 15. This CDR3 contains 16 residues. The CDR3 DNA reads as TGTGCCAGCAGCCCAAACAGGGGGCCTGGTGGGGTTGAAGCTTTCTTT. Translated, it gives CASSPNRGPGGVEAFF.

This chain connects TRBV5-1 to TRBJ1-1, with TRBD1 matching over 7 bases. CDR1 and CDR2 from the germline V gene are SGHRS and YFSETQ. Germline trimming cut 2 bases from V and 2 bases from J; bases unmatched to any gene: 3. The CDR3 covers 14 residues. The CDR3 DNA reads as TGCGCCAGCAGCTTTACAGGGGATAACACTGAAGCTTTCTTT. The encoded protein is CASSFTGDNTEAFF.

The rearrangement uses TRBV5-1 and TRBJ2-3, with 9 bases fitting TRBD1. This CDR3 is 13 amino acids long. The V and J ends lost 6 bases and 8 bases, in that order; junction bases with no gene match: 7. Per germline, CDR1 SGHRS and CDR2 YFSETQ. Written as DNA, the CDR3 is TGCGCCAGCATCGGGACAGGGAGTGTTACGCAGTATTTT. This encodes CASIGTGSVTQYF.